The rows below give T cell receptor beta chains drawn from one sample of a study of blood T cell repertoires in COVID-19. Some clones are missing from TCRdb's copy, which holds only in-frame ones; the method was immunoSEQ multiplex PCR. The table has 150,000 to 200,000 clones, around 80% seen once. Sequenced: peripheral blood. The receptors were gathered from a woman older than 75 with acute or convalescent COVID-19. Both conserved end residues are part of each CDR3. A D gene is named only where the DNA matches it firmly. Only part of the rows carry a size: once, few, many, or a class if the clone is expanded.

cdr3_length	v_call	clone_size	j_call	d_call	cdr3_nt	cdr3_aa
15	TRBV28	-	TRBJ1-6	-	TGTGCCAGCAGTTTATTTCCGGGAGAAAATTCACCCCTCCACTTT	CASSLFPGENSPLHF
14	TRBV4-1	once	TRBJ1-3	-	TGCGCCAGCAGCTCGGAGGGCCTCGGAAACACCATATATTTT	CASSSEGLGNTIYF
15	TRBV18	-	TRBJ2-3	TRBD1	TGTGCCAGCTCAAAAGGGACAGCTAGCACAGATACGCAGTATTTT	CASSKGTASTDTQYF
19	TRBV27	-	TRBJ2-5	TRBD2	TGTGCCAGCAGAACCGGGACTAGCGGGAGGCACGGGATGAAAGAGACCCAGTACTTC	CASRTGTSGRHGMKETQYF
17	TRBV7-2	once	TRBJ2-1	TRBD1	TGTGCCAGCAGCTTAGAGTGGGGGACAGGGTTAAACAATGAGCAGTTCTTC	CASSLEWGTGLNNEQFF
13	TRBV6-5	-	TRBJ2-1	-	TGTGCCAGCAGCAAGGACTATTCGAATGAGCAGTTCTTC	CASSKDYSNEQFF
12	TRBV29-1	-	TRBJ1-3	-	TGCAGCGTGTCAGGGGTCGGGAACACCATATATTTT	CSVSGVGNTIYF
16	TRBV2	-	TRBJ2-3	TRBD2	TGTGCCAGCAGCGTTTCGGGCGGGGGTGGCACAGATACGCAGTATTTT	CASSVSGGGGTDTQYF
14	TRBV6-5	few	TRBJ1-1	-	TGTGCCAGCAGCCCATATTGGGAGGGGAGGGAAGCTTTCTTT	CASSPYWEGREAFF
14	TRBV28	-	TRBJ1-5	-	TGTGCCAGCGTGGGGGGTGCAGATTATAGGCCCCAGCATTTT	CASVGGADYRPQHF
13	TRBV29-1	-	TRBJ1-1	-	TGCAGCGTCCCATCGGCAGGGAACACTGAAGCTTTCTTT	CSVPSAGNTEAFF
15	TRBV6-2/TRBV6-3	-	TRBJ1-1	TRBD1	TGTGCCAGCAGTTCCAGGGGGGCTCTGAGCACTGAAGCTTTCTTT	CASSSRGALSTEAFF
18	TRBV6-1	many	TRBJ2-2	TRBD1	TGTGCCAGCAGTGCCCTCCCCGTGGACAGGGGGCGCACCGGGGAGCTGTTTTTT	CASSALPVDRGRTGELFF
15	TRBV2	once	TRBJ2-2	TRBD1	TGTGCCAGCAGTGCCCGGACAGGGCTCACCGGGGAGCTGTTTTTT	CASSARTGLTGELFF
15	TRBV3-1/TRBV3-2	-	TRBJ1-3	-	TGTGCCAGCAGCCAAGCGGGGAGCTCTGGAAACACCATATATTTT	CASSQAGSSGNTIYF
13	TRBV4-2	-	TRBJ2-7	-	TGTGCCAGCAGCCAAGATCATAGCTCCGAGCAGTACTTC	CASSQDHSSEQYF
13	TRBV10-3	-	TRBJ2-1	-	TGTGCCGGTAGTAGGGACACCTACAATGAGCAGTTCTTC	CAGSRDTYNEQFF
15	TRBV10-3	once	TRBJ1-3	-	TGTGCCATCAGCGATACAGGTGGCTCTGGAAACACCATATATTTT	CAISDTGGSGNTIYF
16	TRBV12-5	-	TRBJ1-5	TRBD1	TGTGCTAGTGGCCCAGGGACAGACTCTAGCAATCAGCCCCAGCATTTT	CASGPGTDSSNQPQHF
16	TRBV18	-	TRBJ1-2	-	TGTGCCAGCTCACCATTTCAGGGTAGGGGTGGCTATGGCTACACCTTC	CASSPFQGRGGYGYTF
14	TRBV10-3	-	TRBJ2-1	TRBD2	TGTGCCATCAGGTCAGCGGGAGGGAACAATGAGCAGTTCTTC	CAIRSAGGNNEQFF
16	TRBV28	-	TRBJ2-2	TRBD1	TGTGCCAGCAGTCCATCACAGGGGATCAACACCGGGGAGCTGTTTTTT	CASSPSQGINTGELFF
15	TRBV7-9	-	TRBJ2-7	TRBD2	TGTGCCAGCAGTTCGGGGGGACTAGCAGCCCACGAGCAGTACTTC	CASSSGGLAAHEQYF
17	TRBV6-2/TRBV6-3	-	TRBJ1-5	TRBD1	TGTGCCAGCAGCCCTCTCCGGGACAGGGTAGTAAAGCAGCCCCAGCATTTT	CASSPLRDRVVKQPQHF
18	TRBV14	-	TRBJ2-1	-	TGTGCCAGCAGCCAAGATCGAGGGGGCGGGAGGCGATACAATGAGCAGTTCTTC	CASSQDRGGGRRYNEQFF
13	TRBV6-1	-	TRBJ1-5	-	TGTGCCAGCAGTGACAGGTACGGTCAGCCCCAGCATTTT	CASSDRYGQPQHF
12	TRBV2	-	TRBJ2-5	-	TGTGCCAGCAGCTCCAACTCGGAGACCCAGTACTTC	CASSSNSETQYF